A single sample is the source of the 4 T cell receptor beta chains below, sequenced in a study of tumor and adjacent non-tumor tissue in lung cancer. RNA was extracted from bulk tissue without any cell sorting. More than 3 cm separated this lung sample from the edge of the tumor. A modified ARM-PCR protocol with three rounds of nested PCR amplified TCRbeta. TCRdb re-derived calls from the multiplex PCR reads in MiXCR, one entry per CDR3 protein. The sample consists of 90,000 to 120,000 distinct CDR3 sequences, 65% of them appearing once. Sequenced input: distant non-tumor lung tissue. The receptors derive from a man aged 25 to 40 with non-small cell lung cancer.

A remark on this clonotype: In this CDR3 the conserved last residue, phenylalanine or tryptophan, is missing, so a read error is likely. V and J are TRBV29-1 and TRBJ2-1; D call uncertain. Between the trimmed V and J ends, which lost 3 bases and 9 bases, there was a span of 12 bases. The germline V gene encodes CDR1 SQVTM and CDR2 ANQGSEA. There are 12 residues in the CDR3. CDR3 loop: CSVEGNTGEQFL. For the CDR3, the DNA is TGCAGCGTTGAGGGAAATACTGGTGAGCAGTTCTTA.

This clonotype was detected ten times or more. This chain connects TRBV5-5 to TRBJ2-7, with 7 bases fitting TRBD1. The CDR3 sequence is 16 residues long. Germline lookup yields CDR1 SGHKS and CDR2 YYEKEE (reference sequence). V was pared by 4 bases and J by 4 bases, with 14 bases of the junction left unmatched. The CDR3 here is CASSEGDSLYYYEQYF. The CDR3, as DNA: TGTGCCAGCAGCGAGGGGGACAGCCTCTACTATTACGAGCAGTACTTC.

Remarks on this clonotype: Compared with germline, one end of the junction differs, possibly owing to a read error. The V and J genes are TRBV28 and TRBJ1-1; tentatively, D is TRBD1 (5 bases). Germline CDR1 MDHEN, CDR2 SYDVKM. The CDR3 consists of 17 residues. The CDR3 region has the DNA TGTGTCAGCAGTTTCCTCCAGGGACGTAACTTGAACACTGAAGCTTTCTTT. It is translated as CVSSFLQGRNLNTEAFF.

At least ten counts were recorded for this clonotype. One end of the junction does not line up with germline, which may come from a read error. This rearrangement joins TRBV10-3 to TRBJ2-7; no clear D. Germline CDR1 reads ENHRY; CDR2 reads SYGVKD. The CDR3 has 8 residues. CDR3 loop: CAIREGCF. The CDR3 bases are TGTGCCATCAGGGAAGGGTGCTTC.